This T cell receptor beta chain stems from a study of blood T cell repertoires in COVID-19 (dated by TCRdb to 2019 to 2021). Concerning the study at large: Collaborator samples came from the United States, Italy and Spain and covered acute and convalescent phases of COVID-19. The sample metadata nearly always contained a de-identified subject ID, COVID-19 status, age in years and sex. The material from the prospective study consisted of cDNA or gDNA derived from T cells, B-cell-depleted T cells, or PBMCs. Samples came from the ongoing ImmuneRACE study (first 160 participants) plus 1,254 subjects from 6 global collaborators. Subjects who had been exposed to COVID-19, were actively infected with it, or had recovered from it provided the deeply sampled blood TCRbeta repertoires that made up the dataset. The repertoires were released in a freely available public database meant as a resource for research on the immune response to SARS-CoV-2. HLA class I and class II types, where available, came from metadata supplied by the sample provider rather than from assay-based typing. Results and caveats for the whole study, not just this receptor: The amount of clinical and demographic metadata varied by source and participant and was provided uncurated.

CDR1 and CDR2, per the germline V gene, are SGHAT and FQNNGV. Including the terminal cysteine and phenylalanine, the CDR3 comprises 17 residues. Just the 51-base CDR3 DNA is kept, in frame starting at base 1. Unmatched junction bases come to 9, with V trimmed by 5 bases and J by 5 bases. Each collaborating institution followed its own protocols to collect whole blood in K2EDTA tubes. Collaborator samples were shipped for TCRbeta analysis as frozen whole blood, isolated PBMCs, or DNA extracted from either sample type. Comments on this clone: The antigen it recognizes is unknown. Base qualities are not provided; no much larger clone lies one nucleotide away.

TCRbeta CDR3 regions were amplified from genomic DNA using the immunoSEQ Assay, a bias-controlled multiplex PCR. For the original study's pipeline: Within the assay, amplification of reference gene primers was used to estimate how many nucleated cells each sample contained. Sequence reads were collapsed and filtered to measure the absolute abundance of every unique TCRbeta CDR3 rearrangement. Productive Simpson clonality was computed per sample as the square root of Simpson's diversity index over productive rearrangements. In TCRdb, the immuneACCESS table is reduced to in-frame sequences with V and J assigned. These tables do not hold every clone; where another copy was compared, an unresolved V gene accounts for under half, and the others remain unexplained. That table gives V, J and clone size, and the DNA gave D and trimming. The sample data list tens of thousands of clones, and about 84% of these were observed just once. The top ten clonotypes cover about 14% of the sample.

The sequencing input was peripheral blood. The sequence was collected from a woman in her 70s with acute or convalescent COVID-19. In this chain, TRBV11-2 is recombined with TRBJ2-2, with 12 junctional bases fitting TRBD2. The bases read TGTGCCAGCAGCCCCGTCCTAGCGGGGGGGCTTACCGGGGAGCTGTTTTTT. This translates into CASSPVLAGGLTGELFF.